Following are 6 T cell receptor beta chains from one sample sequenced in a study of T cells expressing NK-cell markers. TCRdb re-analyzed the 5' RACE reads; it lists each CDR3 protein once, without DNA. The repertoire shows 550,000 to 600,000 distinct CDR3 sequences; the top ten hold around 4%. The sequencing sample was made of blood T cells: a sorted CD56 or NKG2C T cell subset, CD4+ or CD8+ T cells, or bulk PBMC T cells (not recorded which). Receptors originate from a man younger than 30 in good health.

The gene calls are TRBV27 and TRBJ2-7; TCRdb proposes TRBD2, but this gene call is untestable without DNA. CDR3 length: 13 residues. Looked up from germline, CDR1 is MNHEY and CDR2 is SMNVEV (reference sequence). The CDR3 spells CASGLAGTYEQYF.

The chain carries TRBV27 and TRBJ1-1. CDR1 and CDR2 from the germline V gene are MNHEY and SMNVEV (reference sequence). CDR3 size: 15 residues. The CDR3 spells CASSLIGARVAEAFF.

The chain employs TRBV27 and TRBJ2-7; TCRdb names TRBD1, which stays unverified in the absence of DNA. There are 16 residues in the CDR3. Germline CDR1 reads MNHEY; CDR2 reads SMNVEV (reference sequence). CDR3 protein: CASSPTDSHFSYEQYF.

Here the CDR3 reads CATSRDLDGQETQYF. This chain uses TRBV15 with TRBJ2-5. The CDR3 consists of 15 residues. Germline V gives CDR1 LNHNV, CDR2 YYDKDF (reference sequence).

The genes are TRBV6-5 and TRBJ2-1; the D call from TCRdb, TRBD2, cannot be confirmed without DNA. The CDR3 totals 16 residues. The V gene's germline CDR1 is MNHEY and CDR2 SVGAGI. The CDR3 loop reads CASSYRAGHSYNEQFF.

The chain recombines TRBV11-2 with TRBJ1-2; TCRdb outputs TRBD1, but without DNA this stays unchecked. The length of the CDR3 is 14 residues. Germline CDR1 and CDR2: SGHAT and FQNNGV. The CDR3 sequence is CASSLGSQRGGYTF.